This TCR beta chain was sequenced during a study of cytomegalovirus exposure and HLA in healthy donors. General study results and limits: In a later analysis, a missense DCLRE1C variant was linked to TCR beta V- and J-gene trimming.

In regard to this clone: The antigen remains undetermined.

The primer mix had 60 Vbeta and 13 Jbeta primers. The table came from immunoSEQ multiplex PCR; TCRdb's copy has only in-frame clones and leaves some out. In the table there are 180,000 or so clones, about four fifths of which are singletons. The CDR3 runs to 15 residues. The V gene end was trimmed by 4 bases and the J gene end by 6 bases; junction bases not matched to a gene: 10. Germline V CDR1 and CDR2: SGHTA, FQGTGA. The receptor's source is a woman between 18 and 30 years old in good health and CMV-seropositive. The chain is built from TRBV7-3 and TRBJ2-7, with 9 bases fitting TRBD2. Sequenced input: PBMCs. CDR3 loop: CASSSRPGLASEQYF. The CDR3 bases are TGTGCCAGCAGCTCGAGACCGGGACTAGCTTCCGAGCAGTACTTC.